The clone carrying this T cell receptor (beta chain) was seen a few times. Antigen unknown. PBMCs that had been cryopreserved were the source of 1.5 to 2.5 micrograms of genomic DNA for TCR beta libraries. The data originate from a study of cytotoxic CD8 clonotypes in ibrutinib-treated CLL. Looking at the study overall: Among responders, some 25 were partial and 2 complete; after median about 72 months, about 15 stayed remitted and roughly 12 progressed. Findings and caveats of the study: Clonality (at baseline) was higher than in age-matched healthy donors and tracked circulating CD8+ T-cell counts. Contraction or stability on treatment was seen for public clonotypes, which were uncommon.

Sequencing was performed with immunoSEQ multiplex PCR; in TCRdb, only in-frame clones are kept and a portion is missing. Seen here are about 140,000 clones, around 84% observed once, and the top ten hold 7.5% to 9%. CDR1 and CDR2 from the germline V gene are MNHEY and SMNVEV (reference sequence). This CDR3 has 14 residues. J gave up 2 bases and V 4 bases, and 4 bases lay outside the gene matches. The TCR originated in a human donor with chronic lymphocytic leukemia. V is TRBV27 and J is TRBJ2-7, with 8 bases that match TRBD1. The material sequenced was PBMCs, taken after 36 months of ibrutinib treatment. Here the CDR3 reads CASSYGQGTYEQYF. The CDR3 DNA reads as TGTGCCAGCAGTTACGGACAGGGAACCTACGAGCAGTACTTC.